These 28 T cell receptor beta chains originate from one sample sequenced in a study of blood T cell repertoires in COVID-19. Generated by immunoSEQ multiplex PCR, the TCRdb table keeps only in-frame clones and is missing some. The sample shows more than 300,000 clones, 90% of them seen only once. Specimen: peripheral blood. The receptors come from a middle-aged woman with COVID-19, enrolled during active disease.

The chain recombines TRBV18 with TRBJ1-2; 9 bases match TRBD1. V lost 0 bases and J lost 2; bases outside the gene matches: 7. The length of the CDR3 is 17 residues. The germline gives CDR1 KGHSH, CDR2 LQKENI. The CDR3 loop is CASSPPGKGQGNYGYTF. The DNA of the CDR3 is TGTGCCAGCTCACCACCGGGGAAGGGACAGGGCAACTATGGCTACACCTTC. Full variable domain (outside the CDR3, taken from reference TRBV18 and TRBJ1-2): NAGVMQNPRHLVRRRGQEARLRCSPMKGHSHVYWYRQLPEEGLKFMVYLQKENIIDESGMPKERFSAEFPKEGPSILRIQQVVRGDSAAYFCASSPPGKGQGNYGYTFGSGTRLTVV.

This chain uses TRBV5-6 with TRBJ2-1, with unresolved D. The V gene's germline CDR1 is SGHDT and CDR2 YYEEEE. The CDR3 is 12 amino acids. Trimming took off 1 base at V and 6 bases at J, with 5 bases between the two ends. The CDR3 DNA reads TGTGCCAGCAGCTTGCTTCTCAATGAGCAGTTCTTC. The encoded protein is CASSLLLNEQFF.

DNA of the CDR3: TGTGCCAGCAGCGAGGGAGGGGGACTTAACACCGGGGAGCTGTTTTTT. This translates into CASSEGGGLNTGELFF. The gene calls are TRBV9 and TRBJ2-2; a possible D gene is TRBD2 (7 bases). The CDR3 sequence is 16 residues long. Trimming cost V 3 bases and J 2 bases, with 14 bases left between them. Per germline, CDR1 SGDLS and CDR2 YYNGEE.

This clone was counted once. This sequence joins TRBV9 and TRBJ1-4, with D uncertain. CDR3 length: 16 residues. CDR1 SGDLS and CDR2 YYNGEE come from the germline V gene. Deletions cut 0 bases from V and 4 bases from J, with 13 bases between. CDR3 coding DNA: TGTGCCAGCAGCGTAGGTACAGTGAGGGTTAATGAAAAACTGTTTTTT. Translating it yields CASSVGTVRVNEKLFF.

This clone has ten or more counts. The chain employs TRBV28 and TRBJ2-7, with D possibly matching TRBD1 (5 bases). This CDR3 has 16 residues. V dropped 2 bases and J dropped 2 bases, with 16 bases sitting between them. Germline V gives CDR1 MDHEN, CDR2 SYDVKM. Here the CDR3 DNA reads TGTGCCAGCAGTTTAGATATTGCAGGGATTCCCTACGAGCAGTACTTC. This translates into CASSLDIAGIPYEQYF.

The V and J genes are TRBV10-2 and TRBJ2-1, with 8 bases that match TRBD2. J lost 2 bases, V lost 2 bases, and 5 bases had no gene match. This CDR3 region has 16 residues. CDR1 and CDR2 from the germline V gene are WSHSY and SAAADI. The CDR3 here is CASSEPAGGPYNEQFF. For the CDR3, the DNA is TGCGCCAGCAGTGAGCCGGCGGGAGGACCCTACAATGAGCAGTTCTTC.

The chain employs TRBV7-8 and TRBJ1-5; TRBD1 matches at 8 bases. Losses at the gene ends were 2 bases for V and 9 bases for J; bases not matched to a gene: 9. Germline CDR1 reads SGHVS; CDR2 reads FQNEAQ. The CDR3 is 15 amino acids. The CDR3 DNA reads as TGTGCCAGCAGCTTATACGCAGGGGGCCAGTTGCCCCAGCATTTT. Translated: CASSLYAGGQLPQHF.

The chain uses TRBV5-4 and TRBJ2-2; 8 nucleotides line up with TRBD1. After removal of 3 bases from V and 1 base from J, the junction contained 2 bases not matched to a gene. Germline loops: CDR1 SGHNT, CDR2 YYREEE (reference sequence). The CDR3 is 15 amino acids. CDR3 sequence reads: CASSYGQGNTGELFF. For the CDR3, the DNA is TGTGCCAGCAGCTACGGACAGGGGAACACCGGGGAGCTGTTTTTT.

This clone was observed a handful of times. V gene TRBV5-5 combines with J gene TRBJ1-4; D is ambiguous. Germline-derived CDR1 and CDR2 are SGHKS and YYEKEE (reference sequence). V gave up 4 bases and J gave up 8 bases, with 12 bases separating them. This CDR3 has 13 residues. Here the CDR3 reads CASSRISPEKLFF. The CDR3 DNA follows: TGTGCCAGCAGCCGTATCAGTCCGGAAAAACTGTTTTTT.

This chain joins TRBV9 and TRBJ1-6; TRBD1 aligns across 9 bases. The CDR3 spans 14 residues. The ends lost 5 bases at V and 7 bases at J; junction bases unmatched: 4. CDR1 is SGDLS and CDR2 is YYNGEE in the germline V gene. The DNA for the CDR3 is TGTGCCAGCAGAGGACAGGGGTACAATTCACCCCTCCACTTT. Amino acids: CASRGQGYNSPLHF.

The CDR3 nucleotides read TGTGCCAGCAGTTACTCGACAGGGGAAGATACGCAGTATTTT. Translated: CASSYSTGEDTQYF. V and J are TRBV6-5 and TRBJ2-3, with 8 bases lining up with TRBD1. The CDR3 has 14 residues. Unmatched junction bases numbered 1, after V lost 0 bases and J lost 5 bases. Looked up from germline, CDR1 is MNHEY and CDR2 is SVGAGI.

The chain recombines TRBV11-2 with TRBJ2-7; 10 nucleotides align to TRBD2. CDR1 is SGHAT, CDR2 FQNNGV, per germline. V gave up 3 bases and J gave up 0 bases; unmatched junction bases: 2. The CDR3 is 15 residues long. The CDR3 protein is CASSLASGSSYEQYF. The CDR3 bases are TGTGCCAGCAGCTTGGCTAGCGGGAGCTCCTACGAGCAGTACTTC.

The gene calls are TRBV7-6 and TRBJ2-5; 8 positions agree with TRBD1. The CDR3 covers 16 residues. Germline loops: CDR1 SGHVS, CDR2 FNYEAQ. The V segment lost 1 base and the J segment 5 bases; nucleotides outside the gene matches: 9. The CDR3 reads CASSLGRTGGRETQYF. CDR3 nucleotide sequence: TGTGCCAGCAGCTTAGGCAGAACAGGGGGACGGGAGACCCAGTACTTC.

This clone was detected only a few times. The chain couples TRBV7-9 to TRBJ1-1; D call uncertain. Germline lookup yields CDR1 SEHNR and CDR2 FQNEAQ (reference sequence). The CDR3 has 14 amino acids. The germline V and J ends were trimmed by 1 base and 0 bases, with 6 bases remaining between them. DNA for the CDR3: TGTGCCAGCAGCTTAGTACAGATGAACACTGAAGCTTTCTTT. This encodes CASSLVQMNTEAFF.

This clone has just one count. The V and J genes are TRBV28 and TRBJ1-2, with a possible D match to TRBD1 (5 bases). Germline loops: CDR1 MDHEN, CDR2 SYDVKM. V was pared by 2 bases and J by 8 bases, with 15 bases between. The CDR3 contains 14 residues. This CDR3 reads CASSLERGTYGYTF. CDR3 sequence (DNA): TGTGCCAGCAGTTTAGAGCGGGGGACCTACGGCTACACCTTC.

This clone occurred once. This chain connects TRBV27 to TRBJ2-7; D is perhaps TRBD1 (6 bases). Trimming took off 4 bases at V and 2 bases at J, with 15 bases between the two ends. Per the germline V gene, CDR1 is MNHEY and CDR2 is SMNVEV (reference sequence). The CDR3 sequence is 15 residues long. The chain's CDR3 is CASSSRTVATYEQYF. The DNA for the CDR3 is TGTGCCAGCAGTTCAAGGACAGTCGCAACCTACGAGCAGTACTTC.

The genes are TRBV6-2 or TRBV6-3 and TRBJ1-5, with 7 bases aligning to TRBD1. With 5 bases clipped from V and 5 bases from J, the junction kept 3 bases outside the gene matches. Germline V lookup: CDR1 MNHEY, CDR2 SVGEGT. CDR3 length: 13 amino acids. CDR3 in amino acids: CASSDRVYQPQHF. The CDR3 coding sequence is TGTGCCAGCAGTGACAGGGTTTATCAGCCCCAGCATTTT.

This clone has just a few counts. The sample carries other DNA sequences with the same CDR3. This rearrangement joins TRBV11-3 to TRBJ2-1; D uncertain. CDR3 size: 12 residues. Deletions cut 0 bases from V and 6 bases from J, with 3 bases between. CDR1 is SGHNT, CDR2 YENEEA, per germline. The CDR3 nucleotides are TGTGCCAGCAGCTTAGACAGCAATGAGCAGTTCTTC. Residues: CASSLDSNEQFF. Supplemented by reference TRBV11-3 and TRBJ2-1, the full variable domain reads EAGVVQSPRYKIIEKKQPVAFWCNPISGHNTLYWYLQNLGQGPELLIRYENEEAVDDSQLPKDRFSAERLKGVDSTLKIQPAELGDSAVYLCASSLDSNEQFFGPGTRLTVL.

The chain carries TRBV10-3 and TRBJ1-3; no reliable D call. Trimming stripped 6 bases from V and 2 bases from J, with 8 bases between. The length of the CDR3 is 13 residues. Germline CDR1 reads ENHRY; CDR2 reads SYGVKD. The DNA of the CDR3 is TGTGCCATCAGATTTGAGGCTGGAAACACCATATATTTT. Translated: CAIRFEAGNTIYF.

This chain uses TRBV2 with TRBJ2-1; 11 bases are shared with TRBD2. Germline CDR1 SNHLY, CDR2 FYNNEI. The CDR3 loop spans 15 amino acids. J lost 3 bases, V lost 4 bases, and 2 bases had no gene match. The CDR3 DNA sequence: TGTGCCAGCAGTGTTAGCGGGAGGGGCTACAATGAGCAGTTCTTC. Translating it yields CASSVSGRGYNEQFF.

The chain carries TRBV7-2 and TRBJ2-5; TRBD1 matches 10 bases. CDR3 length: 13 amino acids. The ends lost 9 bases at V and 6 bases at J; junction bases unmatched: 7. Germline V lookup: CDR1 SGHTA, CDR2 FQGNSA. CDR3 residues: CASSKGQGKTQYF. In nucleotides, the CDR3 is TGTGCCAGTTCTAAGGGACAGGGGAAGACCCAGTACTTC.

In this sample, this clone turned up once. The junction departs from germline at one end; a sequencing error may be responsible. The genes are TRBV7-7 and TRBJ2-2, with TRBD2 identical over 14 bases. From germline, CDR1 is SSHAT and CDR2 FNYEAQ (reference sequence). The CDR3 runs 17 residues. The CDR3 DNA reads TGTGCTAGCAGCTTGGTGGGGACTAGCGGGAGCACCGGGGAGCTGTTTTTT. This codes for CASSLVGTSGSTGELFF.

The J gene is TRBJ2-3, the V gene TRBV9, with TRBD2 identical over 13 bases. The CDR3 contains 19 residues. With 4 bases clipped from V and 4 bases from J, the junction kept 15 bases outside the gene matches. Looked up from germline, CDR1 is SGDLS and CDR2 is YYNGEE. In DNA form, the CDR3 reads TGTGCCAGCAGCCCCCGGATAGGGGGACTAGCGGGATATTCAGATACGCAGTATTTT. Protein sequence: CASSPRIGGLAGYSDTQYF.

This clone was observed a handful of times. This sequence joins TRBV28 and TRBJ2-1; 9 bases match TRBD1. Germline V gene sequence: CDR1 MDHEN, CDR2 SYDVKM. The CDR3 covers 15 residues. Germline trimming cut 6 bases from V and 3 bases from J; bases unmatched to any gene: 6. Here the CDR3 reads CASRPGDRDYNEQFF. CDR3 in DNA: TGTGCCAGCAGGCCTGGGGACAGGGACTACAATGAGCAGTTCTTC.

This clone was seen only once. The V call is TRBV6-1, the J call TRBJ2-6, with TRBD2 as a possible D gene (5 bases). Germline loops: CDR1 MNHNS, CDR2 SASEGT. Trimming cost V 4 bases and J 0 bases, with 10 bases left between them. This CDR3 has 16 residues. CDR3 coding DNA: TGTGCCAGCAGTGTCTTGGGAGACTCTGGGGCCAACGTCCTGACTTTC. Protein sequence: CASSVLGDSGANVLTF.

The chain is built from TRBV6-2 or TRBV6-3 and TRBJ1-2; D gene uncertain. Germline assignment: CDR1 MNHEY and CDR2 SVGEGT. Trimming removed 4 bases from V and 3 bases from J, with 15 bases in between. CDR3 length: 15 amino acids. The CDR3 DNA reads TGTGCCAGCAGTTTAAGGCAGAGGGAAGACTATGGCTACACCTTC. Protein product: CASSLRQREDYGYTF.

This chain uses TRBV7-2 with TRBJ1-4; perhaps TRBD1 as D (5 bases). Germline V gene lookup returns CDR1 SGHTA and CDR2 FQGNSA. This CDR3 comprises 15 residues. The V gene lost 5 bases and the J gene lost 8 bases, with 18 bases spanning the gap. The chain's CDR3 is CASSTYIGGREKLFF. CDR3 in DNA: TGTGCCAGCAGCACTTATATCGGGGGACGGGAAAAACTGTTTTTT.

This clone appeared a single time. The chain has TRBV20-1 and TRBJ1-2, with 8 bases fitting TRBD1. The CDR3 is 16 residues long. Looked up from germline, CDR1 is DFQATT and CDR2 is SNEGSKA (reference sequence). V lost 3 bases and J lost 4; bases outside the gene matches: 13. The DNA of the CDR3 is TGCAGTGCTAGTTTTGTATTTTCAGGGGGCGGCTATGGCTACACCTTC. The encoded protein is CSASFVFSGGGYGYTF.